This TCR beta chain was captured in a study of blood T cell repertoires in COVID-19. Study-level information: Whether acute or convalescent, the COVID-19 samples came from the United States, Italy and Spain.

This clone turned up a few times. Seattle's cohort entered during active infection and was followed longitudinally. Deletions cut 3 bases from V and 0 bases from J, with 7 bases between. The CDR3 sequence is 14 residues long. The germline V gene has CDR1 LNHDA and CDR2 SQIVND (reference sequence). As originally analysed: Estimated nucleated cell counts came from reference gene primer amplification. Profiling relied on immunoSEQ multiplex PCR, and the TCRdb table lists in-frame clones only, not all of them. V and J calls and clone size are given by that table; D and trimming were obtained from the DNA. In the table there are roughly 150,000 clones, approximately 91% of which are singletons.

The chain recombines TRBV19 with TRBJ2-3; no clear D. This TCR derives from a man younger than 30 with COVID-19, enrolled during active disease. The sequenced sample consisted of peripheral blood. The CDR3 reads CASSIDSSTDTQYF. The CDR3 DNA follows: TGTGCCAGTAGTATCGACTCTAGCACAGATACGCAGTATTTT.